This TCR beta chain was obtained from a study of blood T cell repertoires in COVID-19. Overall study context: Acute and convalescent COVID-19 specimens originated in the United States, Italy and Spain. Sample material is recorded as cDNA or gDNA derived from T cells, B-cell-depleted T cells, or PBMCs.

Authors' data handling: Reference gene primer amplification yielded estimated nucleated cell counts. This table comes from immunoSEQ multiplex PCR, and its TCRdb copy is limited to in-frame clones, with some not included. That table furnishes V, J and clone size, whereas the DNA furnished D and trimming. The table shows approximately 300,000 clones, with around four fifths occurring only once. The source of this sequence is a woman between 45 and 65 years old with acute or convalescent COVID-19. Sequenced input: peripheral blood.

The DNA of the CDR3 is TGTGCCAGCAGGGCAGGATCTAACTATGGCTACACCTTC. Translating gives CASRAGSNYGYTF. V gene TRBV27 combines with J gene TRBJ1-2; D is unclear. The CDR3 contains 13 residues. The germline CDR1 and CDR2 sequences are MNHEY and SMNVEV (reference sequence). The V and J ends lost 6 bases and 0 bases respectively, with 8 bases between them.